The entry that follows covers one TCR beta chain sequence. Deep level was the assay's run setting. Data came from immunoSEQ multiplex PCR; TCRdb stores just in-frame clones and leaves some out. The table lists more than 2 million clones, roughly 95% of them singletons. This record belongs to a study of shared clonotypes between healthy human individuals. Germline CDR1 KGHSH, CDR2 LQKENI. V was cut by 4 bases and J by 3 bases, with 16 bases left in between. The CDR3 sequence is 15 residues long. The TCR was taken from a man aged 18 to 29 in good health. Input material: naive CD4+ T cells sorted from blood. Subset in this sample: CD45RA+ positively selected. The chain recombines TRBV18 with TRBJ2-7, with D possibly TRBD1 on 6 matching bases. CDR3 nucleotides: TGTGCCAGCTCACTTGGAGGACAGACGATCTACGAGCAGTACTTC. The encoded protein is CASSLGGQTIYEQYF. The full variable domain, in which reference TRBV18 and TRBJ2-7 provide the parts outside the CDR3, is NAGVMQNPRHLVRRRGQEARLRCSPMKGHSHVYWYRQLPEEGLKFMVYLQKENIIDESGMPKERFSAEFPKEGPSILRIQQVVRGDSAAYFCASSLGGQTIYEQYFGPGTRLTVT.